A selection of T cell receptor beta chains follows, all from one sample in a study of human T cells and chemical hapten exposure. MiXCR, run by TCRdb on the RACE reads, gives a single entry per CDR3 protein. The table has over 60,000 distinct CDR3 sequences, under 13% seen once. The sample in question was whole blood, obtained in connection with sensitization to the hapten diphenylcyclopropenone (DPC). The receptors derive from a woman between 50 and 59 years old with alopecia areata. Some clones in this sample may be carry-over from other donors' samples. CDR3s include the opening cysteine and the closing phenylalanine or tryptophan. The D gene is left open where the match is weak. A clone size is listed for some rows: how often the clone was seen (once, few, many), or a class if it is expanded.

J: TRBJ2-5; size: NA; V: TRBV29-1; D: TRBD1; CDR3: CSVRTGRETQYF; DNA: TGCAGCGTTCGGACAGGGCGTGAGACCCAGTACTTC
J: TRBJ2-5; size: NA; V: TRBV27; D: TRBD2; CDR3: CASSSRTSGYQETQYF; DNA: TGTGCCAGCAGTTCTAGGACTAGCGGGTACCAAGAGACCCAGTACTTC
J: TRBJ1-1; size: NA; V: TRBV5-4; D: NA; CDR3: CASSPVGDVNTEAFF; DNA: TGTGCCAGCAGCCCTGTTGGGGACGTGAACACTGAAGCTTTCTTT
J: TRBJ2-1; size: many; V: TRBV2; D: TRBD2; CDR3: CASRVTSGIFNEQFF; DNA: TGTGCCAGCAGGGTTACTAGCGGGATCTTCAATGAGCAGTTCTTC
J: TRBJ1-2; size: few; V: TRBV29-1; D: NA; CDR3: CSVEDQRNGGYTF; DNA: TGCAGCGTTGAAGATCAAAGGAACGGCGGCTACACCTTC
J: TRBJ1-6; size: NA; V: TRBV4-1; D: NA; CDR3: CASRAGRSNSPLHF; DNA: TGCGCCAGCAGGGCCGGTAGGTCGAATTCACCCCTCCACTTT
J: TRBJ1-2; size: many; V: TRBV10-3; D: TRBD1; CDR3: CAISEGTGGYTF; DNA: TGTGCCATCAGTGAAGGGACAGGGGGCTACACCTTC
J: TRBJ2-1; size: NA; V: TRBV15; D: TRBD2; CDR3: CATSRGLAGVNEQFF; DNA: TGTGCCACCAGCAGAGGGCTAGCGGGAGTAAATGAGCAGTTCTTC
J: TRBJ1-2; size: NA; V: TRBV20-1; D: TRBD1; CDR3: CSARDPWTGEGYTF; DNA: TGCAGTGCTAGAGATCCTTGGACAGGGGAAGGCTACACCTTC
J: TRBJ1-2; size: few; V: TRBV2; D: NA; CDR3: CASSGETANYGYTF; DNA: TGTGCCAGCAGTGGCGAGACGGCTAACTATGGCTACACCTTC
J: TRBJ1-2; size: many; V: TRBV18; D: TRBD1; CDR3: CASSPGQGGWNYGYTF; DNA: TGTGCCAGCTCACCCGGACAGGGAGGTTGGAACTATGGCTACACCTTC
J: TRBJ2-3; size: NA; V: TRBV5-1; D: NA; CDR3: CASSLDTSSTDTQYF; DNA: TGCGCCAGCAGCTTGGATACATCTAGCACAGATACGCAGTATTTT
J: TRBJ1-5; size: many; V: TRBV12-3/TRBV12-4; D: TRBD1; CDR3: CASSLYRGQRNQPQHF; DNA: TGTGCCAGCAGCCTATATAGGGGGCAAAGGAATCAGCCCCAGCATTTT
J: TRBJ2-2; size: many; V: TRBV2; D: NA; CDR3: CASSGSAVANTGELFF; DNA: TGTGCCAGCAGTGGGTCTGCTGTCGCGAACACCGGGGAGCTGTTTTTT
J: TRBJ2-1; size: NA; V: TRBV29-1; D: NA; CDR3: CSATGTPSEQFF; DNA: TGCAGCGCCACCGGGACACCCAGTGAGCAGTTCTTC